This TCR beta chain was recorded in a study of radiotherapy plus CTLA-4 blockade in lung cancer. Study information: Patients showed objective responses in 15% to 20% of cases and disease control in under 35%. Findings and caveats of the study: Expansion of tumor-derived TCR clones was observed in blood after radiotherapy plus ipilimumab. With interferon-beta, early dynamics of blood T cell clones were reported to best predict response.

Regarding this clone: Its antigen is not identified.

The CDR3 runs to 14 residues. Germline-derived CDR1 and CDR2 are SNHLY and FYNNEI. The junction had 5 bases not matched to a gene; V was cut back by 7 bases and J by 5 bases. Produced via immunoSEQ multiplex PCR; TCRdb's table is partial and in-frame only. The sample includes about 80,000 clones, 86% of them seen just once. The source of this sequence is a human donor with non-small cell lung cancer who had a partial response to radiotherapy plus ipilimumab. The input for sequencing was peripheral blood, taken from a patient treated with radiotherapy plus ipilimumab. The rearrangement joins TRBV2 to TRBJ1-5; 10 bases fit TRBD1. This CDR3 is CASTGGTGDQPQHF. Written as DNA, the CDR3 is TGTGCCAGCACCGGTGGGACAGGGGATCAGCCCCAGCATTTT. Combining the CDR3 with reference TRBV2 and TRBJ1-5 gives the whole variable domain EPEVTQTPSHQVTQMGQEVILRCVPISNHLYFYWYRQILGQKVEFLVSFYNNEISEKSEIFDDQFSVERPDGSNFTLKIRSTKLEDSAMYFCASTGGTGDQPQHFGDGTRLSIL.